These T cell receptor beta chains were read from a single sample in a study of vaccination and CD4 T cells after COVID-19. TCRdb itself ran the PCR reads through MiXCR, one entry per CDR3 protein. The sample holds about 10,000 distinct CDR3 sequences, roughly 23% seen once. No antigens are known for them. This specimen consisted of CD4+ T cells from blood, cultured in vitro, obtained before SARS-CoV-2 vaccination. The source is a human donor who received a COVID-19 vaccine. CDR3s include the opening cysteine and the closing phenylalanine or tryptophan. D genes are given only for firm matches. Size tells how often a clone was seen (once, few, many) or the class of an expanded clone, and some rows leave it out.

j_call	clone_size	d_call	v_call	cdr3_nt	cdr3_aa
TRBJ2-1	-	-	TRBV20-1	TGCAGTGCTAGCGACGTTGCTAGCGATGGGTACAATGAGCAGTTCTTC	CSASDVASDGYNEQFF
TRBJ1-5	few	-	TRBV5-1	TGCGCCAGCAGCTTGGACGGGCAGACCAATCAGCCCCAGCATTTT	CASSLDGQTNQPQHF
TRBJ2-3	-	TRBD1	TRBV3-1	TGTGCCAGCAGCCAACCGGGACAGACCACAGATACGCAGTATTTT	CASSQPGQTTDTQYF
TRBJ2-4	few	-	TRBV6-1	TGTGCCAGCAGCTGGGGATCAACCAAAAACATTCAGTACTTC	CASSWGSTKNIQYF
TRBJ2-1	-	-	TRBV7-9	TGTGCCAGCAGCTTAGACAGCTACAATGAGCAGTTCTTC	CASSLDSYNEQFF
TRBJ2-6	few	TRBD1	TRBV30	TGTGCCTGGAGTGTACAGGGGGCATTGGGGGCCAACGTCCTGACTTTC	CAWSVQGALGANVLTF
TRBJ2-5	few	-	TRBV7-3	TGTGCCAGCAGACTGGACAGTAGGGAGACCCAGTACTTC	CASRLDSRETQYF
TRBJ1-1	few	-	TRBV30	TGTGCCTGGAGTCCCAGGTTGGCTGAAGCTTTCTTT	CAWSPRLAEAFF
TRBJ1-2	few	-	TRBV12-3/TRBV12-4	TGTGCCAGCAGTTTAGTATCGACCTATGGCTACACCTTC	CASSLVSTYGYTF
TRBJ1-5	-	-	TRBV30	TGTGCCTGGAGTCAGGGTATCAGCAATCAGCCCCAGCATTTT	CAWSQGISNQPQHF
TRBJ2-7	few	TRBD1	TRBV6-1	TGTGCCAGCAGTGAGAGACAGGGCCGATACGAGCAGTACTTC	CASSERQGRYEQYF
TRBJ2-1	few	TRBD2	TRBV11-2	TGTGCCAGCAGCTTAGGGAGCGGGACCTACAATGAGCAGTTCTTC	CASSLGSGTYNEQFF
TRBJ1-3	few	TRBD1	TRBV7-2	TGTGCCAGCAGCTTGGTTTCAAGGGGGCGCGGAGAGGGAAACACCATATATTTT	CASSLVSRGRGEGNTIYF
TRBJ2-1	-	TRBD2	TRBV15	TGTGCCACCAGCAGAAGACTAGCGGGGGAGCAGTTCTTC	CATSRRLAGEQFF
TRBJ1-5	-	TRBD1	TRBV23-1	TGCACCAGCAGTCAATCCGACGGGACAGGGTATAGCAATCAGCCCCAGCATTTT	CTSSQSDGTGYSNQPQHF
TRBJ1-2	few	-	TRBV6-1	TGTGCCAGCACACAGCAGACCTATGGCTACACCTTC	CASTQQTYGYTF
TRBJ2-1	-	-	TRBV7-3	TGTGCCAGCAGCTTTCCCGGACAGAATGAGCAGTTCTTC	CASSFPGQNEQFF
TRBJ2-3	-	TRBD2	TRBV5-1	TGCGCCAGCAGCTTAAGCGGGGGCACAGATACGCAGTATTTT	CASSLSGGTDTQYF
TRBJ2-7	-	-	TRBV10-1	TGCGCCAGCAGTGAACGGGGGAGAGCCTACGAGCAGTACTTC	CASSERGRAYEQYF
TRBJ2-1	-	TRBD2	TRBV9	TGTGCCAGCAGCATCCTAGCGGGGGAGGGGGGTGAGCAGTTCTTC	CASSILAGEGGEQFF
TRBJ2-7	-	-	TRBV6-5	TGTGCCAGCAGTTACGAGCAGTACTTC	CASSYEQYF
TRBJ2-5	few	TRBD2	TRBV20-1	TGCAGTGCCCACGGGGGGGCCGGAGAGACCCAGTACTTC	CSAHGGAGETQYF